This T cell receptor beta chain comes out of a study of T-cell memory formation after mild COVID-19. Looking at the study overall: Each donor largely had its own TCR clusters.

General study results and limits: Later expanders leaned toward CD4+, whereas clones contracting from day 15 to 85 were balanced CD4/CD8.

The CDR3 has 17 residues. Losses at the gene ends were 3 bases for V and 3 bases for J; bases not matched to a gene: 10. CDR1 LGHDT and CDR2 YNNKEL come from the germline V gene (reference sequence). Details on this clonotype: Its antigen is not known.

TCRdb fed the 5' RACE reads into MiXCR, producing one record per CDR3 protein. This table holds about 340,000 distinct CDR3 sequences, approximately 21% found once. J is TRBJ2-3 and V is TRBV3-1; 9 bases map to TRBD1. What was sequenced was PBMCs or a T cell subset sorted from them (not recorded which). The receptor's source is an adult woman who had mild COVID-19 (a few samples of this study predate the infection). Cell type and time point are not known. The CDR3 bases are TGTGCCAGCAGCCATTGGACAGGGGCGAACTCGACAGATACGCAGTATTTT. Translation: CASSHWTGANSTDTQYF.